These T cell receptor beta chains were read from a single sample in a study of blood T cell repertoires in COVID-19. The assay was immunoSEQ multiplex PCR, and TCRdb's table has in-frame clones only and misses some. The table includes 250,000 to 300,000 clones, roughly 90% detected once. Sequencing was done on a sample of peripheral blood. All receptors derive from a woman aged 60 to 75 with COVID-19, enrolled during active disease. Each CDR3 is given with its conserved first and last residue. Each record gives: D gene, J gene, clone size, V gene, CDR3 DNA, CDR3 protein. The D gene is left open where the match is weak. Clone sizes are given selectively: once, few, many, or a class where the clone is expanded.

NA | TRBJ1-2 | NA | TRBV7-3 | TGTGCCAGCAGCGTTGGCCCCAGGGCGTTGGATGGCTACACCTTC | CASSVGPRALDGYTF
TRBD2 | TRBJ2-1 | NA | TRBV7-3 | TGTGCCAGCAGCCCGACTCGCTCTAGCGGGGGCTACAATGAGCAGTTCTTC | CASSPTRSSGGYNEQFF
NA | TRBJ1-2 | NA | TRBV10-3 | TGTGCCATCAGTGAGGCCCCCGAACAGAGCTATGGCTACACCTTC | CAISEAPEQSYGYTF
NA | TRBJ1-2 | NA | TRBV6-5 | TGTGCCAGCAGCCAAGGGGGGGTACTCAACTATGGCTACACCTTC | CASSQGGVLNYGYTF
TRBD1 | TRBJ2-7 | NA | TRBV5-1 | TGCGCCAGCAGCCTTACAAGGACAGGTCCCTACGAGCAGTACTTC | CASSLTRTGPYEQYF
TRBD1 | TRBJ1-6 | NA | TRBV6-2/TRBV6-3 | TGTGCCAGCAGCCCGGACAGGTGGCAAACCTATAATTCACCCCTCCACTTT | CASSPDRWQTYNSPLHF
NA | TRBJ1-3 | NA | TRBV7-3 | TGTGCCAGCAGCCTGGGTAATTTAGCCTCTGGAAACACCATATATTTT | CASSLGNLASGNTIYF
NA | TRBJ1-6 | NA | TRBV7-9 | TGTGCCAGCAGCTTCGGTAATTCACCCCTCCACTTT | CASSFGNSPLHF
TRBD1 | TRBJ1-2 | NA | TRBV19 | TGTGCCAGTAGTGCCCAGGGGGCGCCTGACTATGGCTACACCTTC | CASSAQGAPDYGYTF
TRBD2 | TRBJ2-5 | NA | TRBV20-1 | TGCAGTGCTAGTCCTCTAGGACTAGCGGGGGGTAACGGAGAGACCCAGTACTTC | CSASPLGLAGGNGETQYF
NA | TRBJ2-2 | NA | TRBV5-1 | TGCGCCAGCAGCTTGATGCAGGGGAGCACCGGGGAGCTGTTTTTT | CASSLMQGSTGELFF
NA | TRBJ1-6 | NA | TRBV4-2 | TGTGCCAGCAGCCAAGATTCAGGGGTCAGCCAACACTCTAATTCACCCCTCCACTTT | CASSQDSGVSQHSNSPLHF
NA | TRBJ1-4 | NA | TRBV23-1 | TGCGCCAGCAGTGTAATTGAAGGACAAAGTGAAAAACTGTTTTTT | CASSVIEGQSEKLFF
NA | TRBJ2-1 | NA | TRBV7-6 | TGTGCCAGCAGCTTTAGTGTAGCGCGAGGCAATGAGCAGTTCTTC | CASSFSVARGNEQFF
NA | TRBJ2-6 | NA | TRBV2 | TGTGCCAGCAGCAAGATTAAGAGCTCTGGGGCCAACGTCCTGACTTTC | CASSKIKSSGANVLTF
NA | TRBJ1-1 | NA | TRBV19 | TGTGCCAGTAGTATCGAGGGTAACGCTGAAGCTTTCTTT | CASSIEGNAEAFF
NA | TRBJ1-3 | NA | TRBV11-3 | TGTGCCAGCAGCTTAGATCTTTGTCCCCCACCCCCGGCTAGTGGAAACACCATATATTTT | CASSLDLCPPPPASGNTIYF
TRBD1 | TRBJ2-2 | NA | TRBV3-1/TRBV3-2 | TGTGCCAGCAGCCACCAAGGGACAGGGGGTGCCGGGGAGCTGTTTTTT | CASSHQGTGGAGELFF
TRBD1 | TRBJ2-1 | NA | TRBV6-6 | TGTGCCAGCAGTCTCAGGGGGCGGACCTACAATGAGCAGTTCTTC | CASSLRGRTYNEQFF
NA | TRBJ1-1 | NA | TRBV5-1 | TGCGCCAGCAGCTTGAGAGTTCTTACGGGGACTGAAGCTTTCTTT | CASSLRVLTGTEAFF
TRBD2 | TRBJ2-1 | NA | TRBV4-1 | TGCGCCAGCAGAAGGACTAGCGGGAGCTCCTACAATGAGCAGTTCTTC | CASRRTSGSSYNEQFF
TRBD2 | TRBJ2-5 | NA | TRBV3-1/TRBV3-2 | TGTGCCAGCAGCCACTTAGCGGGGGGGCGGGAGACCCAGTACTTC | CASSHLAGGRETQYF
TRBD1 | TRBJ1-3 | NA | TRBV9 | TGTGCCAGCAGCCCTCAAAGGGACAGGCCTCAGCCGGTATATTTT | CASSPQRDRPQPVYF
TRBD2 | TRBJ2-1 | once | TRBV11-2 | TGTGCCAGCAGCTTAGGGGATGGCGGGGGGGCCTGGGAGCAGTTCTTC | CASSLGDGGGAWEQFF
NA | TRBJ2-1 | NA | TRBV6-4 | TGTGCCAGCAGTGAGGGGGTAGGGACTTACAATGAGCAGTTCTTC | CASSEGVGTYNEQFF
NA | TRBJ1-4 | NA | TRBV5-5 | TGTGCCAGCAGCTTGGCGGGGGCTAATGAAAAACTGTTTTTT | CASSLAGANEKLFF
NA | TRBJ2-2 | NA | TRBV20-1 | TGCAGTGCTAGTCCAGTGGCGAACACCGGGGAGCTGTTTTTT | CSASPVANTGELFF
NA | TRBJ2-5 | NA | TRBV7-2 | TGTGCCAGCAGTCCCGTGCGGGGGCCTGGGGAGACCCAGTACTTC | CASSPVRGPGETQYF
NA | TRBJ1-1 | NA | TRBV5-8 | TGTGCCAGCAGCTTAAAGCCCGCTAACACTGAAGCTTTCTTT | CASSLKPANTEAFF
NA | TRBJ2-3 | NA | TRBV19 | TGTGCCAGTATGAAGGGACTGTGGGTTGATACGCAGTATTTT | CASMKGLWVDTQYF
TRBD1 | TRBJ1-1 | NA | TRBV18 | TGTGCCAGCTCGCCCGGGACAGCCCACACTGAAGCTTTCTTT | CASSPGTAHTEAFF
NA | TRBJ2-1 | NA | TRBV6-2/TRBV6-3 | TGTGCCAGCAGTTGGTCCAGGACCTACAATGAGCAGTTCTTC | CASSWSRTYNEQFF
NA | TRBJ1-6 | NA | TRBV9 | TGTGCCAGCAGCCTCTTCGGGGGTCCGGGCAATTCACCCCTCCACTTT | CASSLFGGPGNSPLHF
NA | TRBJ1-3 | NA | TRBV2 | TGTGCCAGCAGGCCTCGAGTCTCTGGAAACACCATATATTTT | CASRPRVSGNTIYF
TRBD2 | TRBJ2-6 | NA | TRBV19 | TGTGCCAGTACCGAAACTAGCGGGGCCTCTGGGGCCAACGTCCTGACTTTC | CASTETSGASGANVLTF
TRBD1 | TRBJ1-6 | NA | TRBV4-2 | TGTGCCAGCAGCCAAGTGAGCCCTACAGGGGAATCACCCCTCCACTTT | CASSQVSPTGESPLHF
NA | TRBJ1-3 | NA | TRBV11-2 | TGTGCCAGCAGCTTGTCTCCGCACGGTAACACCATATATTTT | CASSLSPHGNTIYF
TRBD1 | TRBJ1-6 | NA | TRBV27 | TGTGCCAGCAGTTTTGGACAGGGAAGAGGCTCACCCCTCCACTTT | CASSFGQGRGSPLHF
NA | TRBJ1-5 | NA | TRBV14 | TGTGCCAGCAGCTTATCGACGGAGTATAGCAATCAGCCCCAGCATTTT | CASSLSTEYSNQPQHF
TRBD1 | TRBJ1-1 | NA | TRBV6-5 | TGTGCCAGCAGAAGGGGGCTGACTGAAGCTTTCTTT | CASRRGLTEAFF